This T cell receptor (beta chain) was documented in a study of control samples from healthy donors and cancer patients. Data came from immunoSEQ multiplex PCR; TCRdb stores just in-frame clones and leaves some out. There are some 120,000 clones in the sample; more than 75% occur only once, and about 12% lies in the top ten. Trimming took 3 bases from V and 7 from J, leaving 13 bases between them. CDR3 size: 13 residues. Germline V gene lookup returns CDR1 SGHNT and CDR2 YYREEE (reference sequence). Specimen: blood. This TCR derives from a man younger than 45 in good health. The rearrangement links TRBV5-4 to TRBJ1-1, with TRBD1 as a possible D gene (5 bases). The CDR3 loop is CASSSWSDNEAFF. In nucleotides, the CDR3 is TGTGCCAGCAGCTCCTGGTCGGACAATGAAGCTTTCTTT.